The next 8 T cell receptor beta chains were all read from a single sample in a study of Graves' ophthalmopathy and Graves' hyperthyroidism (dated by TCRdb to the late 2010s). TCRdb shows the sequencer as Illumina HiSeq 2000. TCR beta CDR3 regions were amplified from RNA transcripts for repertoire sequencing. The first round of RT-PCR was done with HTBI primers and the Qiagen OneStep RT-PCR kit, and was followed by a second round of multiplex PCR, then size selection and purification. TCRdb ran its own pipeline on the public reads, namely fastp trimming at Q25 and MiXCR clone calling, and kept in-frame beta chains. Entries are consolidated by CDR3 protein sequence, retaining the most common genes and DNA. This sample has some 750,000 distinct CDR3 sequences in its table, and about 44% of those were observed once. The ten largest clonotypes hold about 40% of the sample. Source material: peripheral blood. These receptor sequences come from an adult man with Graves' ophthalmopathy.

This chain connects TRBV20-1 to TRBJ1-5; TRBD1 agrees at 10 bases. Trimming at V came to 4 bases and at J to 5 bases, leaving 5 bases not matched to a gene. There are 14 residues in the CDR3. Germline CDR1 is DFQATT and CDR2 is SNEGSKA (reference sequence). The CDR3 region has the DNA TGCAGTGCTAAAGCCGGGACAGGGGATCAGCCCCAGCATTTT. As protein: CSAKAGTGDQPQHF.

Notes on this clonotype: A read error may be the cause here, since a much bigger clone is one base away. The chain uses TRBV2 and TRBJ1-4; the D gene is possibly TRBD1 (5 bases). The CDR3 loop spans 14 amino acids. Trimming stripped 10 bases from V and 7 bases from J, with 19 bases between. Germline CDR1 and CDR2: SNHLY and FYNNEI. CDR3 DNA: TGTGCCAACACCTGGGGAGGGGAGGGTGAAAAACTGTTTTTT. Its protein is CANTWGGEGEKLFF.

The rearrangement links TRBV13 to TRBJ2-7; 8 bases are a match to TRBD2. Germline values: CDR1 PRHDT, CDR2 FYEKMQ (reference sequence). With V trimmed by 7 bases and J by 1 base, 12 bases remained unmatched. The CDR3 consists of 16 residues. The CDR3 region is CASTTGRAGGSYEQYF. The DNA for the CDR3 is TGTGCCAGCACCACCGGACGGGCGGGGGGTTCCTACGAGCAGTACTTC.

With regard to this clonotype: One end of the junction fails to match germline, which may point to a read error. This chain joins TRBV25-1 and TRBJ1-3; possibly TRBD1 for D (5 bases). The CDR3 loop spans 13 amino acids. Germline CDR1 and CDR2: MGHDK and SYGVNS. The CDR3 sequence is CAGSDGAGNTIYF. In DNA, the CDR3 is TGTGCCGGCAGTGACGGGGCCGGAAACACCATATATTTT. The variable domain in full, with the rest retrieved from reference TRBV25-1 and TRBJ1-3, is EADIYQTPRYLVIGTGKKITLECSQTMGHDKMYWYQQDPGMELHLIHYSYGVNSTEKGDLSSESTVSRIRTEHFPLTLESARPSHTSQYLCAGSDGAGNTIYFGEGSWLTVV.

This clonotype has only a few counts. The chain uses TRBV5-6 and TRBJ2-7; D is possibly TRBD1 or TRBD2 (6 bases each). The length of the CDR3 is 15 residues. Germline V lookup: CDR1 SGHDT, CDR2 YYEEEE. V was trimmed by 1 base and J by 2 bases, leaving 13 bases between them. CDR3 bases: TGTGCCAGCAGCTTGTCCGGGGGCCGAACCTACGAGCAGTACTTC. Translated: CASSLSGGRTYEQYF.

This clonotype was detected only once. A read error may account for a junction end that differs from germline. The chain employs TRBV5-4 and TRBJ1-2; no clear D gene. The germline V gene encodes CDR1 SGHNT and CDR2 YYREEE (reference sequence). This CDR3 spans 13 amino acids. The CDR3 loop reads CACSFASNYGYTF. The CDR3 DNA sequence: TGCGCCTGCAGCTTTGCCAGTAACTATGGCTACACCTTC. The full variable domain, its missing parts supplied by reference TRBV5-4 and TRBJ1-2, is ETGVTQSPTHLIKTRGQQVTLRCSSQSGHNTVSWYQQALGQGPQFIFQYYREEENGRGNFPPRFSGLQFPNYSSELNVNALELDDSALYLCACSFASNYGYTFGSGTRLTVV.

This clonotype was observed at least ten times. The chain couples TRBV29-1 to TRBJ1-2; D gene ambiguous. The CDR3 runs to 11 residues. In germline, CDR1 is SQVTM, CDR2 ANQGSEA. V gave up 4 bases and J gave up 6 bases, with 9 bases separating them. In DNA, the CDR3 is TGCAGCGTTGCTAGCGGGAATGGCTACACCTTC. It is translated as CSVASGNGYTF.

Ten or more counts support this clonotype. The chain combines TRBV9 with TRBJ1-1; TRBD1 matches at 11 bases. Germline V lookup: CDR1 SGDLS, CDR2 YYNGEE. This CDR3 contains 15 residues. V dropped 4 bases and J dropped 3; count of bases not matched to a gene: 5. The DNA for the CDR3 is TGTGCCAGCAGCCAGGACAGGGGGCTAGACACTGAAGCTTTCTTT. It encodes CASSQDRGLDTEAFF.